This T cell receptor beta chain was identified in a study of CD8+ T cells in alopecia areata. The germline V gene encodes CDR1 SNHLY and CDR2 FYNNEI. Trimming removed 6 bases at V and 0 bases at J, with 12 bases between. This CDR3 comprises 15 residues. With respect to this clone: The antigen is unknown.

Reverse transcribed after extraction, RNA yielded cDNA as the sequencing template. Profiling relied on immunoSEQ multiplex PCR, and the TCRdb table lists in-frame clones only, not all of them. This table has 95,000 to 100,000 clones, around 60% appearing once. Study-wide findings and caveats: Persistence during tofacitinib was seen for many expanded lesional clones in scalp and blood. Scalp clonality and expanded CD8+ clones among the top 100 showed significant decreases with tofacitinib.

Treatment given: oral pan-JAK inhibitor, 5-10 mg twice daily. The V call is TRBV2, the J call TRBJ1-5; D uncertain. Here the sequenced sample was CD8+ T cells sorted from blood, taken around week 55, from a patient treated with tofacitinib. This receptor was taken from a human donor with alopecia areata. CDR3 region: CASSVGVYSNQPQHF. The CDR3 nucleotides are TGTGCCAGCAGCGTCGGGGTATATAGCAATCAGCCCCAGCATTTT.